These 8 T cell receptor beta chains originate from one sample sequenced in a study of T cell repertoires in cytomegalovirus infection. Via MiXCR, TCRdb re-called the reads, giving one row per CDR3 protein. The table lists 200,000 or so distinct CDR3 sequences, about 30% of them singletons. Material: PBMCs. These receptors all stem from a human donor in good health (CMV status not recorded). Some clones in this sample may be carry-over from other donors' samples.

This clonotype occurred a few times. This chain connects TRBV7-2 to TRBJ1-2; tentatively, D is TRBD1 (6 bases). The germline V gene encodes CDR1 SGHTA and CDR2 FQGNSA. This CDR3 contains 15 residues. V lost 5 bases, J lost 5 bases, and 18 bases lay in between. CDR3 nucleotides: TGTGCCAGCAGCCTCCGAGGGGGAGAGGAGTATGGCTACACCTTC. Residues: CASSLRGGEEYGYTF.

The table lists this clonotype with many counts. The rearrangement links TRBV7-8 to TRBJ1-4; 9 bases line up with TRBD1. The trim removed 1 base at V and 8 bases at J, leaving 17 bases unmatched. The CDR3 is 19 amino acids. Germline CDR1 SGHVS, CDR2 FQNEAQ. CDR3 bases: TGTGCCAGCAGCTTAGTTAGTGGGACAGGGTATCCGGCGCGAGAAAAACTGTTTTTT. This gives the protein CASSLVSGTGYPAREKLFF.

This clonotype was detected ten times or more. The J gene is TRBJ1-6, the V gene TRBV7-6, with 8 nucleotides matching TRBD1. Trimming took 2 bases from V and 1 from J; bases not matched to a gene: 1. Germline V gives CDR1 SGHVS, CDR2 FNYEAQ. The CDR3 totals 16 residues. CDR3 in DNA: TGTGCCAGCAGCTTACAGGGGGCATCCTATAATTCACCCCTCCACTTT. Its protein is CASSLQGASYNSPLHF.

This clonotype showed up just a few times. This rearrangement joins TRBV12-3 or TRBV12-4 to TRBJ1-5; D may be TRBD1 (6 bases). V was pared by 2 bases and J by 0 bases, with 17 bases between. This CDR3 spans 18 amino acids. In nucleotides, the CDR3 is TGTGCCAGCAGTTTATGGGACACGAAAACTTATAGCAATCAGCCCCAGCATTTT. Translating it yields CASSLWDTKTYSNQPQHF.

This clonotype was counted a few times. The chain has TRBV19 and TRBJ1-5; no clear D gene. V lost 3 bases and J 0 bases, leaving 9 bases between the germline ends. The V gene's germline CDR1 is LNHDA and CDR2 SQIVND (reference sequence). This CDR3 is 15 amino acids long. DNA for the CDR3: TGTGCCAGTAGTATCACGAAGAATAGCAATCAGCCCCAGCATTTT. It specifies CASSITKNSNQPQHF.

The V call is TRBV12-3 or TRBV12-4, the J call TRBJ1-5; tentative D call: TRBD1 (5 bases). V lost 4 bases, J lost 7 bases, and 11 bases lay in between. This CDR3 is built from 13 residues. As DNA, the CDR3 is TGTGCCAGCAGTTCGACAGCCAAACAGCCCCAGCATTTT. Translation gives CASSSTAKQPQHF.

A few counts support this clonotype. The rearrangement uses TRBV2 and TRBJ1-1; D not resolved. Trimming took off 3 bases at V and 1 base at J, with 6 bases between the two ends. This CDR3 comprises 13 residues. The germline V gene encodes CDR1 SNHLY and CDR2 FYNNEI. CDR3 protein: CASSDMRNTEAFF. The CDR3 bases are TGTGCCAGCAGTGACATGCGGAACACTGAAGCTTTCTTT. Together with reference TRBV2 and TRBJ1-1, the CDR3 gives the full variable domain: EPEVTQTPSHQVTQMGQEVILRCVPISNHLYFYWYRQILGQKVEFLVSFYNNEISEKSEIFDDQFSVERPDGSNFTLKIRSTKLEDSAMYFCASSDMRNTEAFFGQGTRLTVV.

The rearrangement links TRBV9 to TRBJ1-1; a weak D match, TRBD1 (6 bases). The CDR3 is 13 residues long. Germline-derived CDR1 and CDR2 are SGDLS and YYNGEE. Trimming removed 4 bases at V and 11 bases at J, with 18 bases between. CDR3 bases: TGTGCCAGCAGCCCCCAGGGGAGGGGGGCCGCTTTCTTT. It codes for CASSPQGRGAAFF.